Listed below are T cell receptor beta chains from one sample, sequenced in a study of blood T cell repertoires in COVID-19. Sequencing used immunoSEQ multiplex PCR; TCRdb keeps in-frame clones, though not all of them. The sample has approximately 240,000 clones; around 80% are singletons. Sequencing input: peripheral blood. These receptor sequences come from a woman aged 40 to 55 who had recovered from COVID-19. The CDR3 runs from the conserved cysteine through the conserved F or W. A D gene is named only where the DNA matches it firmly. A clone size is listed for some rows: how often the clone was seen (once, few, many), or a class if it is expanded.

CDR3nt: TGTGCCAGCTCACCACCCAACCAGGATGGCTACACCTTC
CDR3aa: CASSPPNQDGYTF
abundance: -
v_gene: TRBV18
d_gene: -
j_gene: TRBJ1-2

CDR3nt: TGTGCCAGCAAATCCTCTCACTACGCAGATACGCAGTATTTT
CDR3aa: CASKSSHYADTQYF
abundance: -
v_gene: TRBV6-5
d_gene: -
j_gene: TRBJ2-3

CDR3nt: TGCAGTGCTAGTGGCCAGACTATTTCGAATTCACCCCTCCACTTT
CDR3aa: CSASGQTISNSPLHF
abundance: -
v_gene: TRBV20-1
d_gene: -
j_gene: TRBJ1-6

CDR3nt: TGTGCCAGCAGCTCAATCACAGGGGGCTACACCTTC
CDR3aa: CASSSITGGYTF
abundance: -
v_gene: TRBV7-2
d_gene: -
j_gene: TRBJ1-2

CDR3nt: TGTGCCAGCAGCTTAGCACAGCCGACGAACACCGGGGAGCTGTTTTTT
CDR3aa: CASSLAQPTNTGELFF
abundance: -
v_gene: TRBV7-9
d_gene: -
j_gene: TRBJ2-2

CDR3nt: TGTGCCAGCTCACCACCGTCGCAGGGTACGTCCGGGACCCAGTACTTC
CDR3aa: CASSPPSQGTSGTQYF
abundance: -
v_gene: TRBV18
d_gene: -
j_gene: TRBJ2-5

CDR3nt: TGTGCCAGCAGGGACTCTGGCTCCTACAATGAGCAGTTCTTC
CDR3aa: CASRDSGSYNEQFF
abundance: -
v_gene: TRBV2
d_gene: -
j_gene: TRBJ2-1

CDR3nt: TGTGCCAGCAGCTTAATCGGGACTAAGGCAGATACGCAGTATTTT
CDR3aa: CASSLIGTKADTQYF
abundance: -
v_gene: TRBV13
d_gene: TRBD2
j_gene: TRBJ2-3

CDR3nt: TGCGCCAGCAGCGGAGAGGGATCCGCAACTAATGAAAAACTGTTTTTT
CDR3aa: CASSGEGSATNEKLFF
abundance: -
v_gene: TRBV5-1
d_gene: -
j_gene: TRBJ1-4

CDR3nt: TGTGCCAGCAGCCAAAGGGGACTAGCGGTATACAATGAGCAGTTCTTC
CDR3aa: CASSQRGLAVYNEQFF
abundance: few
v_gene: TRBV3-1/TRBV3-2
d_gene: TRBD2
j_gene: TRBJ2-1

CDR3nt: TGCGCCAGCAGCTTACTAGCGGGGGCCAACAATGAGCAGTTCTTC
CDR3aa: CASSLLAGANNEQFF
abundance: -
v_gene: TRBV5-1
d_gene: TRBD2
j_gene: TRBJ2-1

CDR3nt: TGCAGTGCTAGTTTTGCGGGACAGGGCTATGGCTACACCTTC
CDR3aa: CSASFAGQGYGYTF
abundance: many
v_gene: TRBV20-1
d_gene: TRBD1
j_gene: TRBJ1-2

CDR3nt: TGTGCCAGCAGTATGATGACAGGGGTTCGGGGCTACACCTTC
CDR3aa: CASSMMTGVRGYTF
abundance: -
v_gene: TRBV6-2/TRBV6-3
d_gene: TRBD1
j_gene: TRBJ1-2

CDR3nt: TGTGCCAGCAGCTACGACACCTCGAACACCGGGGAGCTGTTTTTT
CDR3aa: CASSYDTSNTGELFF
abundance: -
v_gene: TRBV6-5
d_gene: -
j_gene: TRBJ2-2

CDR3nt: TGTGCCAGCCTACTACACATGGGGGACAGGTCCGCCGGCGGGGAGCTGTTTTTT
CDR3aa: CASLLHMGDRSAGGELFF
abundance: -
v_gene: TRBV2
d_gene: TRBD1
j_gene: TRBJ2-2

CDR3nt: TGTGCCAGCCTGAGGACAGGATTGAACACCGGGGAGCTGTTTTTT
CDR3aa: CASLRTGLNTGELFF
abundance: -
v_gene: TRBV19
d_gene: TRBD1
j_gene: TRBJ2-2

CDR3nt: TGTGCCAGCAGTATACAGGGAAGGACTGAAGCTTTCTTT
CDR3aa: CASSIQGRTEAFF
abundance: few
v_gene: TRBV12-3/TRBV12-4
d_gene: -
j_gene: TRBJ1-1

CDR3nt: TGTGCCAGCAGTTTATATAGGGGCCCGTTCGATGGCTACACCTTC
CDR3aa: CASSLYRGPFDGYTF
abundance: -
v_gene: TRBV28
d_gene: -
j_gene: TRBJ1-2

CDR3nt: TGTGCCAGCAGCTTAGGGGGCTGGGGGACTGACTTGGACAATGAGCAGTTCTTC
CDR3aa: CASSLGGWGTDLDNEQFF
abundance: once
v_gene: TRBV11-2
d_gene: -
j_gene: TRBJ2-1

CDR3nt: TGTGCCAGCAGACAGGGGGCGACGGCTTCCACTGAAGCTTTCTTT
CDR3aa: CASRQGATASTEAFF
abundance: -
v_gene: TRBV3-1/TRBV3-2
d_gene: TRBD1
j_gene: TRBJ1-1

CDR3nt: TGTGCCACCCGCAACCGGGAAACCTACGAGCAGTACTTC
CDR3aa: CATRNRETYEQYF
abundance: -
v_gene: TRBV10-3
d_gene: -
j_gene: TRBJ2-7

CDR3nt: TGTGCCAGCTCACCGGGCCAGACCAATGAGCAGTTCTTC
CDR3aa: CASSPGQTNEQFF
abundance: -
v_gene: TRBV18
d_gene: -
j_gene: TRBJ2-1

CDR3nt: TGCGCCAGCAGCATATGGACAGGGAGTGGCTACACCTTC
CDR3aa: CASSIWTGSGYTF
abundance: -
v_gene: TRBV5-1
d_gene: TRBD1
j_gene: TRBJ1-2

CDR3nt: TGTGCCAGCAGAACAAGAGGGACTAGCGGGGTAGGGTACAATGAGCAGTTCTTC
CDR3aa: CASRTRGTSGVGYNEQFF
abundance: few
v_gene: TRBV27
d_gene: TRBD2
j_gene: TRBJ2-1

CDR3nt: TGTGCCTGGAGTCCCATAGCGGGGGGAGGGAACACCGGGGAGCTGTTTTTT
CDR3aa: CAWSPIAGGGNTGELFF
abundance: -
v_gene: TRBV30
d_gene: TRBD2
j_gene: TRBJ2-2

CDR3nt: TGCGCCAGCAGCCCCGGGACAGCCGACAATGAGCAGTTCTTC
CDR3aa: CASSPGTADNEQFF
abundance: -
v_gene: TRBV5-1
d_gene: TRBD1
j_gene: TRBJ2-1

CDR3nt: TGTGCCAGCTCAGGGCAGAGCTACGAGCAGTACTTC
CDR3aa: CASSGQSYEQYF
abundance: -
v_gene: TRBV18
d_gene: -
j_gene: TRBJ2-7

CDR3nt: TGTGCCAGCAGGGGACTAGCGAGCACAGATACGCAGTATTTT
CDR3aa: CASRGLASTDTQYF
abundance: -
v_gene: TRBV19
d_gene: TRBD2
j_gene: TRBJ2-3

CDR3nt: TGTGCCATCAGCCAGACAGGGGAAGAGACCCAGTACTTC
CDR3aa: CAISQTGEETQYF
abundance: -
v_gene: TRBV10-3
d_gene: TRBD1
j_gene: TRBJ2-5

CDR3nt: TGTGCCAGCAGCCTAGGGACAGGGGAGAATGAAGCTTTCTTT
CDR3aa: CASSLGTGENEAFF
abundance: -
v_gene: TRBV11-2
d_gene: TRBD1
j_gene: TRBJ1-1

CDR3nt: TGTGCCAGCAGTACCGGACAGGGGAACACTGAAGCTTTCTTT
CDR3aa: CASSTGQGNTEAFF
abundance: -
v_gene: TRBV6-5
d_gene: TRBD1
j_gene: TRBJ1-1

CDR3nt: TGTGCCAGCGAGAACGGGGACAGCCAGACTGAAGCTTTCTTT
CDR3aa: CASENGDSQTEAFF
abundance: -
v_gene: TRBV16
d_gene: TRBD1
j_gene: TRBJ1-1

CDR3nt: TGTGCCAGCAGCAGGGACAGGTCGCATCAGCCCCAGCATTTT
CDR3aa: CASSRDRSHQPQHF
abundance: many
v_gene: TRBV6-5
d_gene: TRBD1
j_gene: TRBJ1-5

CDR3nt: TGTGCCAGCTTGGCAGGCGGGAAGAACACTGAAGCTTTCTTT
CDR3aa: CASLAGGKNTEAFF
abundance: -
v_gene: TRBV6-5
d_gene: -
j_gene: TRBJ1-1

CDR3nt: TGTGCCAGCAGCACAGGTTTGGCTAATGAAAAACTGTTTTTT
CDR3aa: CASSTGLANEKLFF
abundance: -
v_gene: TRBV7-8
d_gene: -
j_gene: TRBJ1-4

CDR3nt: TGTGCCAGCAGTTTACCCAGGCCGGGAGGTAATTCACCCCTCCACTTT
CDR3aa: CASSLPRPGGNSPLHF
abundance: -
v_gene: TRBV28
d_gene: -
j_gene: TRBJ1-6

CDR3nt: TGTGCCAGCAGCTTGGGTGCGCGTACTCATGAAAAACTGTTTTTT
CDR3aa: CASSLGARTHEKLFF
abundance: -
v_gene: TRBV5-8
d_gene: -
j_gene: TRBJ1-4

CDR3nt: TGTGCCAGCTCATCCCAACAAGATGAGCAGTTCTTC
CDR3aa: CASSSQQDEQFF
abundance: -
v_gene: TRBV18
d_gene: -
j_gene: TRBJ2-1

CDR3nt: TGTGCCAGTAGTATTCTGGGACTAGCGGGGGGGCTTTCCTACAATGAGCAGTTCTTC
CDR3aa: CASSILGLAGGLSYNEQFF
abundance: -
v_gene: TRBV19
d_gene: TRBD2
j_gene: TRBJ2-1

CDR3nt: TGTGCCAGCTCACCAGTCTTGACAGATACGCAGTATTTT
CDR3aa: CASSPVLTDTQYF
abundance: -
v_gene: TRBV18
d_gene: -
j_gene: TRBJ2-3

CDR3nt: TGTGCCAGTAGCCTAGGGACTAGCGGGGTTAATGAGCAGTTCTTC
CDR3aa: CASSLGTSGVNEQFF
abundance: -
v_gene: TRBV19
d_gene: TRBD2
j_gene: TRBJ2-1

CDR3nt: TGTGCCAGCAGCTTACAACAGGGGCCCTACGAGCAGTACTTC
CDR3aa: CASSLQQGPYEQYF
abundance: -
v_gene: TRBV7-2
d_gene: TRBD1
j_gene: TRBJ2-7

CDR3nt: TGTGCCAGCTCCCTACAGGGGCGAAACACTGAAGCTTTCTTT
CDR3aa: CASSLQGRNTEAFF
abundance: -
v_gene: TRBV18
d_gene: TRBD1
j_gene: TRBJ1-1

CDR3nt: TGTGCCAGTAGTTTCCAGGTCCTCTATGGCTACACCTTC
CDR3aa: CASSFQVLYGYTF
abundance: once
v_gene: TRBV19
d_gene: -
j_gene: TRBJ1-2

CDR3nt: TGCGCCAGCAGCTTTTCGGGACAGGGAGGGGAGACCCAGTACTTC
CDR3aa: CASSFSGQGGETQYF
abundance: -
v_gene: TRBV5-1
d_gene: TRBD1
j_gene: TRBJ2-5

CDR3nt: TGCGCCAGCAGCTTGGTCGGGGGCACCGGGGAGCTGTTTTTT
CDR3aa: CASSLVGGTGELFF
abundance: -
v_gene: TRBV5-1
d_gene: -
j_gene: TRBJ2-2

CDR3nt: TGTGCCAGCAGCCAATTGATGGGGTGGCGGGTGGCCTCCTATAATTCACCCCTCCACTTT
CDR3aa: CASSQLMGWRVASYNSPLHF
abundance: -
v_gene: TRBV3-1/TRBV3-2
d_gene: -
j_gene: TRBJ1-6

CDR3nt: TGTGCCAGCAGCCAAGGGGCTAGCGGGAACACCGGGGAGCTGTTTTTT
CDR3aa: CASSQGASGNTGELFF
abundance: -
v_gene: TRBV4-2
d_gene: TRBD2
j_gene: TRBJ2-2

CDR3nt: TGCAGCGTTGTGGGACAGGGGGGGGATACGCAGTATTTT
CDR3aa: CSVVGQGGDTQYF
abundance: -
v_gene: TRBV29-1
d_gene: TRBD1
j_gene: TRBJ2-3

CDR3nt: TGTGCCAGCAGCTTAGATGCAGGGCAGGGAGAGACCCAGTACTTC
CDR3aa: CASSLDAGQGETQYF
abundance: -
v_gene: TRBV13
d_gene: -
j_gene: TRBJ2-5

CDR3nt: TGTGCCAGCAGCTTAACTGTTCAGACTAGCACAGATACGCAGTATTTT
CDR3aa: CASSLTVQTSTDTQYF
abundance: -
v_gene: TRBV7-9
d_gene: -
j_gene: TRBJ2-3

CDR3nt: TGCGCCAGCAGCTTGGGCCCCCAAGCGGGGGCCCTACAGCAGTTCTTC
CDR3aa: CASSLGPQAGALQQFF
abundance: -
v_gene: TRBV5-1
d_gene: TRBD2
j_gene: TRBJ2-1

CDR3nt: TGTGTTAGCGGGGCGGGGGATACGCAGTATTTT
CDR3aa: CVSGAGDTQYF
abundance: -
v_gene: TRBV6-5
d_gene: TRBD2
j_gene: TRBJ2-3

CDR3nt: TGTGCCAGCAGTACGAGTTCCGGGACAGGGCCCACAGATACGCAGTATTTT
CDR3aa: CASSTSSGTGPTDTQYF
abundance: -
v_gene: TRBV6-2/TRBV6-3
d_gene: TRBD1
j_gene: TRBJ2-3

CDR3nt: TGTGCCAGCAGTGATTCCGCAACTAATGAAAAACTGTTTTTT
CDR3aa: CASSDSATNEKLFF
abundance: -
v_gene: TRBV25-1
d_gene: -
j_gene: TRBJ1-4

CDR3nt: TGTGCCTGGACCCGGTCCTTTACTGGAAACACCATATATTTT
CDR3aa: CAWTRSFTGNTIYF
abundance: -
v_gene: TRBV30
d_gene: -
j_gene: TRBJ1-3

CDR3nt: TGTGCCAGCAGGCCCCCAGGTTGGGGCAGTGCCGGGGAGCTGTTTTTT
CDR3aa: CASRPPGWGSAGELFF
abundance: once
v_gene: TRBV6-6
d_gene: -
j_gene: TRBJ2-2

CDR3nt: TGTGCCAGCAGTTTAACGGGGGGCGTAGAGACCCAGTACTTC
CDR3aa: CASSLTGGVETQYF
abundance: -
v_gene: TRBV28
d_gene: -
j_gene: TRBJ2-5

CDR3nt: TGCGCCAGCAGTGAAGCTGGGAGAACTGAAGCTTTCTTT
CDR3aa: CASSEAGRTEAFF
abundance: -
v_gene: TRBV10-1
d_gene: -
j_gene: TRBJ1-1